These 25 T cell receptor beta chains came from one sample sequenced in a study of human T cells and chemical hapten exposure. Time point denoted: pre-sensitization, week 0. Noted treatment: therapeutic diphenylcyclopropenone sensitization with weekly scalp DPC. TCRdb itself ran the RACE reads through MiXCR, one entry per CDR3 protein. In the table there are fewer than 300,000 distinct CDR3 sequences, approximately 8.6% of which are singletons. The starting material was whole blood, obtained in connection with sensitization to the hapten diphenylcyclopropenone (DPC). The receptor source for this set is a woman between 40 and 55 years old with alopecia areata. Some clones in this sample may be carry-over from other donors' samples.

The rearrangement uses TRBV7-2 and TRBJ2-3; possible D gene TRBD2, 6 bases. Trimming took 0 bases from V and 10 from J, leaving 20 bases between them. CDR1 and CDR2 (germline): SGHTA, FQGNSA. There are 16 residues in the CDR3. The DNA for the CDR3 is TGTGCCAGCAGCTTAGCCCACGGGCCCGGGGGTGACCCGCAGTATTTT. Translating gives CASSLAHGPGGDPQYF. Full variable domain (remainder filled in from reference TRBV7-2 and TRBJ2-3): GAGVSQSPSNKVTEKGKDVELRCDPISGHTALYWYRQSLGQGLEFLIYFQGNSAPDKSGLPSDRFSAERTGGSVSTLTIQRTQQEDSAVYLCASSLAHGPGGDPQYFGPGTRLTVL.

There are a few counts of this clonotype. The chain couples TRBV12-3 or TRBV12-4 to TRBJ1-5; tentatively, D is TRBD1 (5 bases). V was shortened by 5 bases and J by 3 bases, with 8 bases between the two germline ends. There are 13 residues in the CDR3. CDR3 DNA: TGTGCCAGCAGTCGGGGGTACAATCAGCCCCAGCATTTT. Translation gives CASSRGYNQPQHF.

At least ten counts were recorded for this clonotype. J is TRBJ1-1 and V is TRBV9; no definite D call. Between the trimmed V and J ends, which lost 4 bases and 0 bases, there was a span of 19 bases. From germline, CDR1 is SGDLS and CDR2 YYNGEE. The CDR3 has 17 residues. The CDR3, as DNA: TGTGCCAGCAGCCCTTCACCGATTGGCAGTTTGAACACTGAAGCTTTCTTT. Translated, it gives CASSPSPIGSLNTEAFF.

This clonotype has at least ten counts. The chain combines TRBV29-1 with TRBJ2-3; 8 bases align to TRBD1. Germline-derived CDR1 and CDR2 are SQVTM and ANQGSEA. Trimming took 7 bases from V and 3 from J; bases not matched to a gene: 6. CDR3 length: 13 amino acids. CDR3 sequence reads: CSAGGQATDTQYF. CDR3 DNA: TGCAGCGCTGGGGGACAGGCAACAGATACGCAGTATTTT.

This sequence joins TRBV14 and TRBJ2-1; D is undetermined. Deletions cut 1 base from V and 0 bases from J, with 4 bases between. The germline V gene encodes CDR1 SGHDN and CDR2 FVKESK. CDR3 length: 14 amino acids. The CDR3 protein is CASSQGSSYNEQFF. The CDR3, as DNA: TGTGCCAGCAGCCAAGGGAGCTCCTACAATGAGCAGTTCTTC.

V and J are TRBV28 and TRBJ1-1; D gene uncertain. Germline values: CDR1 MDHEN, CDR2 SYDVKM. This CDR3 contains 12 residues. V lost 5 bases to trimming and J lost 6 bases, with 10 bases between them. The CDR3 region has the DNA TGTGCCAGCAGTCGTCTGACTCCTGAAGCTTTCTTT. Its translation: CASSRLTPEAFF.

This clonotype was counted a single time. The rearrangement links TRBV6-5 to TRBJ1-5; TRBD1 agrees at 7 bases. Germline loops: CDR1 MNHEY, CDR2 SVGAGI. There are 15 residues in the CDR3. V gave up 5 bases and J gave up 2 bases; unmatched junction bases: 6. The CDR3 nucleotides read TGTGCCAGCAGTCAAGACAGGGCGGGCAATCAGCCCCAGCATTTT. It encodes CASSQDRAGNQPQHF.

This clonotype was picked up many times. The chain carries TRBV29-1 and TRBJ2-3, with TRBD1 matching 10 bases. J lost 1 base, V lost 6 bases, and 1 base had no gene match. This CDR3 has 13 residues. CDR1 and CDR2 from the germline V gene are SQVTM and ANQGSEA. CDR3 DNA: TGCAGCGTCGGGACAGGGGGCACAGATACGCAGTATTTT. This codes for CSVGTGGTDTQYF.

This clonotype has at least ten counts. The J gene is TRBJ2-2, the V gene TRBV6-2 or TRBV6-3; D ambiguous. From germline, CDR1 is MNHEY and CDR2 SVGEGT. The CDR3 extends over 15 amino acids. The V gene lost 2 bases and the J gene lost 0 bases, with 7 bases spanning the gap. The CDR3 spells CASSYRETNTGELFF. The CDR3 nucleotides read TGTGCCAGCAGTTACAGGGAAACGAACACCGGGGAGCTGTTTTTT.

This clonotype was counted a few times. This chain connects TRBV4-1 to TRBJ2-7, with 8 bases identical to TRBD1. This CDR3 has 15 amino acids. The V and J ends lost 2 bases and 6 bases, in that order; junction bases with no gene match: 9. Germline V gene sequence: CDR1 MGHRA, CDR2 YSYEKL. CDR3 sequence reads: CASSQLADRVGEQYF. CDR3 coding DNA: TGCGCCAGCAGCCAACTGGCGGACAGGGTCGGCGAGCAGTACTTC.

The chain is built from TRBV2 and TRBJ2-2, with D possibly TRBD2 on 6 matching bases. CDR1 and CDR2 from the germline V gene are SNHLY and FYNNEI. CDR3 length: 15 amino acids. The germline V and J ends were trimmed by 8 bases and 3 bases, with 16 bases remaining between them. The CDR3 sequence: CASRTRWGDTGELFF. CDR3 DNA sequence: TGTGCCAGCCGAACGCGCTGGGGGGACACCGGGGAGCTGTTTTTT.

This clonotype was seen just once. The chain links TRBV29-1 to TRBJ1-1; D is possibly TRBD1 (5 bases). V was trimmed by 4 bases and J by 6 bases, leaving 12 bases between them. Germline V gene sequence: CDR1 SQVTM, CDR2 ANQGSEA. This CDR3 has 12 residues. The CDR3 region is CSVAGMEPEAFF. The CDR3 coding sequence is TGCAGCGTTGCAGGGATGGAGCCTGAAGCTTTCTTT. Variable domain in full (rest from reference TRBV29-1 and TRBJ1-1): SAVISQKPSRDICQRGTSLTIQCQVDSQVTMMFWYRQQPGQSLTLIATANQGSEATYESGFVIDKFPISRPNLTFSTLTVSNMSPEDSSIYLCSVAGMEPEAFFGQGTRLTVV.

This chain uses TRBV28 with TRBJ1-2; TRBD1 is a possible D gene (5 bases). Trimming shortened V by 5 bases and J by 4 bases, and 8 bases separated the two germline ends. Germline V gene sequence: CDR1 MDHEN, CDR2 SYDVKM. CDR3 size: 12 residues. In DNA form, the CDR3 reads TGTGCCAGCAGTCCACAGGCCTATGGCTACACCTTC. Translation gives CASSPQAYGYTF.

The rearrangement uses TRBV11-2 and TRBJ1-1; D unresolved. The ends were cut back, 7 bases at V and 5 bases at J, with 8 bases in the middle. This CDR3 is 11 amino acids long. Per germline, CDR1 SGHAT and CDR2 FQNNGV. The CDR3 nucleotides read TGTGCCAGCACTCCGGGTACTGAAGCTTTCTTT. Translated: CASTPGTEAFF.

V gene TRBV6-1 combines with J gene TRBJ2-2; D remains unclear. Germline CDR1 is MNHNS and CDR2 is SASEGT. The CDR3 loop spans 14 amino acids. Trimming pared 8 bases from V and 0 bases from J, leaving 10 bases between. CDR3 in DNA: TGTGCCAGCGTTCAAGGTCCGAACACCGGGGAGCTGTTTTTT. Encoded protein: CASVQGPNTGELFF.

The rearrangement joins TRBV7-2 to TRBJ2-1; D ambiguous. The germline gives CDR1 SGHTA, CDR2 FQGNSA. V gave up 7 bases and J gave up 4 bases, with 11 bases separating them. This CDR3 has 13 residues. The CDR3 sequence is CASTRAKYNEQFF. In DNA, the CDR3 is TGTGCCAGCACCCGGGCTAAATACAATGAGCAGTTCTTC.

The count of this clonotype is one. The gene calls are TRBV28 and TRBJ2-7; the D gene could be TRBD1 or TRBD2 (5 bases each). The DNA end favors TRBJ2-1, so the J call may be wrong. CDR1 and CDR2 (germline): MDHEN, SYDVKM. This CDR3 is built from 12 residues. The CDR3 reads CASSSGTYEQFF. The CDR3 nucleotides read TGTGCCAGCAGTTCCGGGACCTACGAGCAGTTCTTC.

This clonotype has just a few counts. The rearrangement joins TRBV12-3 or TRBV12-4 to TRBJ2-5; D might be TRBD2 (5 bases). The CDR3 is made up of 14 amino acids. Trimming stripped 2 bases from V and 6 bases from J, with 13 bases between. CDR3 loop: CASSLRIRGQTQYF. Here the CDR3 DNA reads TGTGCCAGCAGTTTACGAATACGGGGTCAGACCCAGTACTTC.

Only a few counts were recorded for this clonotype. The V gene is TRBV20-1, the J gene TRBJ1-1, with 8 bases aligning to TRBD1. The J segment lost 5 bases and the V segment lost 3 bases, leaving 5 bases of the junction unmatched. CDR3 length: 13 residues. Looked up from germline, CDR1 is DFQATT and CDR2 is SNEGSKA (reference sequence). The CDR3 DNA reads as TGCAGTGCTAGTCGGACAGGGATGACTGAAGCTTTCTTT. Its protein is CSASRTGMTEAFF.

This clonotype has more than one count but fewer than ten. The J gene is TRBJ1-1, the V gene TRBV12-3 or TRBV12-4; no clear D. V was clipped by 2 bases and J by 1 base, with 17 bases between them. The CDR3 runs to 17 residues. This CDR3 reads CASSLKDPRWENTEAFF. In DNA, the CDR3 is TGTGCCAGCAGTTTAAAGGACCCCCGATGGGAGAACACTGAAGCTTTCTTT.

This clonotype was observed a few times. This chain uses TRBV6-1 with TRBJ2-3; no clear D. CDR3 size: 14 residues. The ends were cut back, 4 bases at V and 2 bases at J, with 10 bases in the middle. Per germline, CDR1 MNHNS and CDR2 SASEGT. CDR3 loop: CASSGRHHTDTQYF. As DNA, the CDR3 is TGTGCCAGCAGTGGAAGGCACCACACAGATACGCAGTATTTT.

At least ten counts were recorded for this clonotype. The J gene is TRBJ2-1, the V gene TRBV5-1; 10 bases agree with TRBD1. From germline, CDR1 is SGHRS and CDR2 YFSETQ. V lost 2 bases to trimming and J lost 6 bases; unmatched junction nucleotides: 5. This CDR3 comprises 15 residues. CDR3: CASSLGDRGVNEQFF. In nucleotides, the CDR3 is TGCGCCAGCAGCTTAGGGGACAGGGGAGTCAATGAGCAGTTCTTC.

This clonotype has just a few counts. V is TRBV12-3 or TRBV12-4 and J is TRBJ2-6; weak D call: TRBD1 (6 bases). CDR3 size: 15 residues. V was shortened by 3 bases and J by 10 bases, with 16 bases between the two germline ends. Written as DNA, the CDR3 is TGTGCCAGCAGTTTTCGTCAGGGGCCGCCAAACGTCCTGACTTTC. Its protein is CASSFRQGPPNVLTF.

This clonotype was detected only a few times. The V gene is TRBV6-1, the J gene TRBJ1-5; D is unresolved. CDR1 is MNHNS and CDR2 is SASEGT in the germline V gene. With 3 bases removed from V and 4 bases from J, the gap between germline ends came to 7 bases. The length of the CDR3 is 13 residues. The CDR3 DNA sequence: TGTGCCAGCAGTGAGAACGGAAATCAGCCCCAGCATTTT. Residues: CASSENGNQPQHF.

This clonotype was observed at least ten times. V usage is TRBV7-2 and J usage is TRBJ1-1; 11 positions match TRBD1. This CDR3 region has 14 residues. Trimming took 5 bases from V and 5 from J; bases not matched to a gene: 4. Germline CDR1 SGHTA, CDR2 FQGNSA. CDR3 coding DNA: TGTGCCAGCAGCAGGACAGGGGGCCGAACTGAAGCTTTCTTT. Translating gives CASSRTGGRTEAFF.